The 2 T cell receptor beta chains presented below share a single source sample, sequenced in a study of cytomegalovirus exposure and HLA in healthy donors. Method: immunoSEQ multiplex PCR; TCRdb's copy keeps in-frame clones and lacks some. The table lists 120,000 or so clones, approximately 90% of them singletons. Material: PBMCs. The receptors derive from a woman between 18 and 29 years old in good health and CMV-seronegative.

The chain recombines TRBV7-2 with TRBJ1-2, with D perhaps TRBD1 (5 bases). V was shortened by 5 bases and J by 3 bases, with 16 bases between the two germline ends. Germline CDR1 SGHTA, CDR2 FQGNSA. The CDR3 sequence is 15 residues long. The CDR3 protein is CASSKDTPGDYGYTF. The CDR3 DNA is TGTGCCAGCAGCAAGGACACCCCGGGTGACTATGGCTACACCTTC. Full variable domain (missing parts from reference TRBV7-2 and TRBJ1-2): GAGVSQSPSNKVTEKGKDVELRCDPISGHTALYWYRQSLGQGLEFLIYFQGNSAPDKSGLPSDRFSAERTGGSVSTLTIQRTQQEDSAVYLCASSKDTPGDYGYTFGSGTRLTVV.

The chain is built from TRBV4-3 and TRBJ2-3; no reliable D call. The CDR3 contains 13 residues. CDR1 LGHNA and CDR2 YSLEER come from the germline V gene. The ends were cut back, 2 bases at V and 5 bases at J, with 8 bases in the middle. As DNA, the CDR3 is TGCGCCAGCAGCCAACGACTCGAAGATACGCAGTATTTT. Amino acids: CASSQRLEDTQYF.